These 8 T cell receptor beta chains originate from one sample sequenced in a study of early T cells in non-severe SARS-CoV-2 infection. Each CDR3 protein gets one entry after TCRdb re-called the 5' RACE reads with MiXCR. The data show 35,000 to 55,000 distinct CDR3 sequences, less than 30% seen once. Sequencing was performed on whole blood, taken at baseline. Receptors originate from an adult who was a healthcare worker with PCR-confirmed SARS-CoV-2 infection or an uninfected control (not recorded which).

This clonotype has at least ten counts. The chain couples TRBV25-1 to TRBJ2-2; D gene uncertain. Between the trimmed V and J ends, which lost 5 bases and 4 bases, there was a span of 8 bases. Germline V lookup: CDR1 MGHDK, CDR2 SYGVNS. The CDR3 consists of 13 residues. The CDR3 bases are TGTGCCAGCAGTACGCTCCGCACCGGGGAGCTGTTTTTT. Its protein product is CASSTLRTGELFF.

The chain uses TRBV12-3 or TRBV12-4 and TRBJ1-6, with 7 bases that match TRBD1. The V and J ends lost 7 bases and 10 bases, in that order; junction bases with no gene match: 7. The CDR3 runs 13 residues. CDR3 region: CASIGGGGSPLHF. As DNA, the CDR3 is TGTGCCAGCATCGGAGGGGGCGGCTCACCCCTCCACTTT.

This sequence joins TRBV27 and TRBJ2-4; D is undetermined. The V and J ends lost 5 bases and 5 bases respectively, with 13 bases between them. Germline loops: CDR1 MNHEY, CDR2 SMNVEV (reference sequence). The CDR3 consists of 14 residues. Written as DNA, the CDR3 is TGTGCCAGCAGTCCACGGTTGGAGCAAAACATTCAGTACTTC. This codes for CASSPRLEQNIQYF.

The V and J genes are TRBV3-1 and TRBJ2-1, with 13 positions matching TRBD2. V lost 4 bases to trimming and J lost 9 bases; unmatched junction nucleotides: 9. Germline V CDR1 and CDR2: LGHDT, YNNKEL (reference sequence). CDR3 length: 16 residues. The CDR3 protein is CASSPGTSGVSGEQFF. CDR3 in DNA: TGTGCCAGCAGCCCAGGGACTAGCGGGGTAAGCGGTGAGCAGTTCTTC.

Only a few counts were recorded for this clonotype. The chain uses TRBV19 and TRBJ2-2, with D tentatively TRBD1 or TRBD2 (6 bases each). The CDR3 consists of 18 residues. The germline V gene encodes CDR1 LNHDA and CDR2 SQIVND (reference sequence). Between the trimmed V and J ends, which lost 9 bases and 4 bases, there was a span of 27 bases. The CDR3 bases are TGTGCCAGCCGAAAATCCACCACACACAGGGAGGTCACCGGGGAGCTGTTTTTT. It yields the protein CASRKSTTHREVTGELFF.

This clonotype appeared a few times. The gene calls are TRBV7-9 and TRBJ1-2; no firm D call. Germline CDR1 reads SEHNR; CDR2 reads FQNEAQ (reference sequence). The V end was cut by 7 bases, the J end by 4 bases, with 16 bases between. The CDR3 loop spans 14 amino acids. This CDR3 reads CASTQAAFSYGYTF. In DNA, the CDR3 is TGTGCCAGCACCCAGGCAGCTTTTTCCTATGGCTACACCTTC.

V usage is TRBV3-1 and J usage is TRBJ1-2, with D tentatively TRBD1 (6 bases). The CDR3 covers 15 residues. Germline CDR1 is LGHDT and CDR2 is YNNKEL (reference sequence). Deletions cut 0 bases from V and 2 bases from J, with 10 bases between. CDR3: CASSQEQGRNYGYTF. DNA for the CDR3: TGTGCCAGCAGCCAAGAACAGGGAAGGAACTATGGCTACACCTTC.

This clonotype was seen only a few times. The CDR3 DNA sequence: TGTGCCATCAGTGAGCCGCGACCGGGACGGAGTAACTATGGCTACACCTTC. Its protein product is CAISEPRPGRSNYGYTF. The chain employs TRBV10-3 and TRBJ1-2; perhaps TRBD1 as D (5 bases). V was clipped by 2 bases and J by 1 base, with 17 bases between them. CDR3 size: 17 residues. The V gene's germline CDR1 is ENHRY and CDR2 SYGVKD.